These T cell receptor beta chains were read from a single sample in a study of shared clonotypes between healthy human individuals. Assay used: immunoSEQ multiplex PCR; TCRdb lists only in-frame clones, some missing. In the table there are 2 million to 2.5 million clones, approximately 90% of which are singletons. The sequenced sample was naive CD4+ T cells from PBMCs. The receptors shown here come from a man aged 18 to 29 in good health. Some clones in this sample may be carry-over from other donors' samples. CDR3s include the opening cysteine and the closing phenylalanine or tryptophan. D genes are given only for firm matches. Rows may omit the clone size; those that give it use once, few, many or a size class.

TRBJ1-2	-	TRBV15	-	TGTGCCACCAGCAGAGATCAGGAAATCTATGGCTACACCTTC	CATSRDQEIYGYTF
TRBJ1-6	-	TRBV7-9	-	TGTGCCAGCAGCTCCCAGGGGAATTCACCCCTCCACTTT	CASSSQGNSPLHF
TRBJ2-5	-	TRBV5-1	-	TGCGCCAGCAGCTTGGCCCTCGGGGGCCAACCGGGCCAGTACTTC	CASSLALGGQPGQYF
TRBJ2-1	-	TRBV4-1	-	TGCGCCAGCAGCCAAGATATCCGCACCACAATTTCCGAGCAGTTCTTC	CASSQDIRTTISEQFF
TRBJ2-2	-	TRBV30	-	TGTGCCTGGAGTTTCACAGTAACCGGGGAGCTGTTTTTT	CAWSFTVTGELFF
TRBJ2-1	once	TRBV9	TRBD2	TGTGCCAGCAGCGTAATCGGACTAGCGGGACATGAGCAGTTCTTC	CASSVIGLAGHEQFF
TRBJ2-7	-	TRBV7-2	-	TGTGCCAGCAGCTCCGCGACGGATACCTACGAGCAGTACTTC	CASSSATDTYEQYF
TRBJ2-7	-	TRBV5-1	-	TGCGCCAGCAGCTTTGGCGCGGAGCGAGGGTCCTACGAGCAGTACTTC	CASSFGAERGSYEQYF
TRBJ2-1	-	TRBV5-1	TRBD2	TGCGCCAGCAGCTCCCGGGACTACTACAATGAGCAGTTCTTC	CASSSRDYYNEQFF
TRBJ1-1	-	TRBV6-1	-	TGTGCCAGCAGTGTAGGGGGAGGGGACACTGAAGCTTTCTTT	CASSVGGGDTEAFF
TRBJ2-7	-	TRBV25-1	-	TGTGCCAGCAGTGATGGTCCCTCCTACGAGCAGTACTTC	CASSDGPSYEQYF
TRBJ2-7	-	TRBV25-1	TRBD2	TGTGCCAGCAGGACCCCGGGACTAGCGGGATACGAGCAGTACTTC	CASRTPGLAGYEQYF
TRBJ2-5	-	TRBV21-1	-	TGTGCCAGCAGCAAAAAAGAGAGAGGTTCTAGCGCGCGCAGATCGGAGACCCAGTACTTC	CASSKKERGSSARRSETQYF
TRBJ1-2	once	TRBV6-1	-	TGTGCCAGCAGTGAAACGGGCCCCTATGGCTACACCTTC	CASSETGPYGYTF
TRBJ2-3	-	TRBV7-9	-	TGTGCCAGCAGCAAGAGCATCGGCGGGGCCACAGATACGCAGTATTTT	CASSKSIGGATDTQYF
TRBJ2-5	-	TRBV6-1	-	TGTGCCAGCAGTGAAATCCCGGGGCACCAAGAGACCCAGTACTTC	CASSEIPGHQETQYF
TRBJ2-1	-	TRBV19	TRBD1	TGTGCCAGTAGTACCGGGACAGGGTTTTCTGAGCAGTTCTTC	CASSTGTGFSEQFF
TRBJ1-1	-	TRBV7-9	TRBD1	TGTGCCAGCAGCTTAGGGTCAGGGGGAGGGAACACTGAAGCTTTCTTT	CASSLGSGGGNTEAFF
TRBJ1-3	-	TRBV18	-	TGTGCCAGCTCACCAGCGGGGGGCCGCGTCTCTGGAAACACCATATATTTT	CASSPAGGRVSGNTIYF
TRBJ2-1	-	TRBV18	TRBD2	TGTGCCAGCTCAACGACCGGGACTAGCGGGTTTAACTCCTACAATGAGCAGTTCTTC	CASSTTGTSGFNSYNEQFF
TRBJ1-1	-	TRBV7-2	-	TGTGCCAGCAGCTTAGAGTGGGGCGAGGGAAACACTGAAGCTTTCTTT	CASSLEWGEGNTEAFF
TRBJ1-5	-	TRBV10-2	-	TGCGCCAGCAGTCCTGGCAATCAGCCCCAGCATTTT	CASSPGNQPQHF
TRBJ2-3	-	TRBV5-6	-	TGTGCCAGCAACAGAGAGCGGTACTACACAGATACGCAGTATTTT	CASNRERYYTDTQYF